This T cell receptor beta chain was found in a study of T-cell reconstitution after alpha-beta-depleted transplantation in children. Trimming took off 2 bases at V and 0 bases at J, with 10 bases between the two ends. Germline values: CDR1 MNHEY, CDR2 SVGAGI. The CDR3 is made up of 15 amino acids. Many counts were recorded for this clonotype. What it binds is not known. The authors prepared the TCRbeta library with unique molecular identifiers. TCRdb re-called the PCR reads through MiXCR, storing one row per CDR3 protein. The profile covers approximately 130,000 distinct CDR3 sequences, with about a tenth appearing a single time and nearly 25% taken by the ten largest. Study findings and constraints: Several hundred rapidly expanded clones from non-depleted graft cells reportedly supplied alpha-beta T cells about two months post-transplant.

The source material was PBMCs, mostly from graft donor cells, sampled 180 days after TCRalphabeta/CD19-depleted stem cell transplant. This clonotype was obtained from a girl in the first two years of life who had a stem cell transplant for combined immunodeficiency, so the T cells may come from the graft donor. The chain combines TRBV6-5 with TRBJ2-5; D unresolved. Written as DNA, the CDR3 is TGTGCCAGCAGTTACGAATTCGGCTACCAAGAGACCCAGTACTTC. Translation: CASSYEFGYQETQYF.